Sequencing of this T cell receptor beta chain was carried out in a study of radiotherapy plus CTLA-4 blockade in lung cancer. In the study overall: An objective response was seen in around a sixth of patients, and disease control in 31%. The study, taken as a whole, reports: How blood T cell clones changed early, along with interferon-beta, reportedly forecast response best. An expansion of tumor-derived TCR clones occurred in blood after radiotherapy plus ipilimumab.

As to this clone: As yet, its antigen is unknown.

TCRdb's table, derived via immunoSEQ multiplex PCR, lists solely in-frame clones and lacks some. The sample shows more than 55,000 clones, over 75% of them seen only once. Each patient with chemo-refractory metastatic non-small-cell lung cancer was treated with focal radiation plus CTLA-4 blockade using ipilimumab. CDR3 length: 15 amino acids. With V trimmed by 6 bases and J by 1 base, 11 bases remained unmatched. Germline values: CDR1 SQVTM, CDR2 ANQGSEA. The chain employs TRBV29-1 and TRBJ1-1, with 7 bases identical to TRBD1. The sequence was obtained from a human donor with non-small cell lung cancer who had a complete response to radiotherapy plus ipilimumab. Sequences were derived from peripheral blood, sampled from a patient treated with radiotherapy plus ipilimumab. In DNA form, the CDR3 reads TGCAGCGTACAGGGGATGTTAAGGGCGAACACTGAAGCTTTCTTT. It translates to CSVQGMLRANTEAFF.